These 14 T cell receptor beta chains came from one sample sequenced in a study of CD8+ T cells in alopecia areata. Isolated RNA was reverse transcribed into cDNA used as the sequencing template. The method was immunoSEQ multiplex PCR; TCRdb's version includes in-frame clones alone and lacks a portion of them. The sample shows tens of thousands of clones, 29% of them seen only once. Treatment defined: oral pan-JAK inhibitor, 5-10 mg twice daily. The sample here was CD8+ T cells sorted from blood, taken at week 4, from a patient treated with tofacitinib. These receptors were collected from a human donor with alopecia areata.

This clone was counted ten times or more. The chain has TRBV7-9 and TRBJ1-1; tentatively, D is TRBD1 (6 bases). The V and J ends lost 5 bases and 8 bases respectively, with 12 bases between them. The CDR3 has 12 amino acids. The germline V gene has CDR1 SEHNR and CDR2 FQNEAQ (reference sequence). As DNA, the CDR3 is TGTGCCAGCAGCCTTGGGACATCGGAAGCTTTCTTT. It yields the protein CASSLGTSEAFF. The full variable domain, rest sourced from reference TRBV7-9 and TRBJ1-1, is DTGVSQNPRHKITKRGQNVTFRCDPISEHNRLYWYRQTLGQGPEFLTYFQNEAQLEKSRLLSDRFSAERPKGSFSTLEIQRTEQGDSAMYLCASSLGTSEAFFGQGTRLTVV.

This clone was observed once. CDR3 sequence (DNA): TGCAGCGTTGGTGGGGAAAGCTCCTACAATGAGCAGTTCTTC. Translated, it gives CSVGGESSYNEQFF. The chain recombines TRBV29-1 with TRBJ2-1; D gene ambiguous. Germline values: CDR1 SQVTM, CDR2 ANQGSEA. The CDR3 has 14 amino acids. V was trimmed by 4 bases and J by 0 bases, leaving 10 bases between them.

This clone was seen more than once but under ten times. The chain joins TRBV6-1 to TRBJ2-3; D remains unclear. This CDR3 has 13 residues. Germline V CDR1 and CDR2: MNHNS, SASEGT. V lost 4 bases, J lost 4 bases, and 9 bases lay in between. CDR3 nucleotide sequence: TGTGCCAGCAGTGCCCGCTCCTCAGATACGCAGTATTTT. It codes for CASSARSSDTQYF.

This clone came up a few times. The J gene is TRBJ2-1, the V gene TRBV29-1; D perhaps matches TRBD2 (5 bases). Trimming took 4 bases from V and 6 from J, leaving 7 bases between them. The CDR3 is 11 residues long. Germline-derived CDR1 and CDR2 are SQVTM and ANQGSEA. The CDR3 protein is CSVVEGNEQFF. CDR3 coding DNA: TGCAGCGTTGTAGAGGGCAATGAGCAGTTCTTC.

The J gene is TRBJ2-7, the V gene TRBV27; D gene ambiguous. The CDR3 is 12 residues long. V lost 7 bases to trimming and J lost 4 bases, with 11 bases between them. Germline V gene data show CDR1 as MNHEY and CDR2 as SMNVEV (reference sequence). The DNA for the CDR3 is TGTGCCAGCACCGAGTGGGGATACGAGCAGTACTTC. It encodes CASTEWGYEQYF.

There are a few counts of this clone. Within the sample, other DNA sequences also encode this same CDR3. The V call is TRBV5-1, the J call TRBJ2-1; the D call may be TRBD1 or TRBD2 (5 bases each). The germline V gene encodes CDR1 SGHRS and CDR2 YFSETQ. Trimming took off 4 bases at V and 8 bases at J, with 7 bases between the two ends. CDR3 size: 11 residues. CDR3 coding DNA: TGCGCCAGCAGCAGGGGAGATGAGCAGTTCTTC. It codes for CASSRGDEQFF. The full variable domain, with the rest looked up from reference TRBV5-1 and TRBJ2-1, is KAGVTQTPRYLIKTRGQQVTLSCSPISGHRSVSWYQQTPGQGLQFLFEYFSETQRNKGNFPGRFSGRQFSNSRSEMNVSTLELGDSALYLCASSRGDEQFFGPGTRLTVL.

This clone was recorded only once. The rearrangement joins TRBV30 to TRBJ1-1; D remains ambiguous. The CDR3 has 11 amino acids. V lost 8 bases, J lost 0 bases, and 7 bases lay in between. The germline V gene encodes CDR1 GTSNPN and CDR2 SVGIG (reference sequence). The CDR3 region has the DNA TGTGCCGCCTGGGTGAACACTGAAGCTTTCTTT. It specifies CAAWVNTEAFF.

The chain is built from TRBV15 and TRBJ1-5; weak D call: TRBD1 (5 bases). The V gene's germline CDR1 is LNHNV and CDR2 YYDKDF (reference sequence). The CDR3 is 13 amino acids. V lost 4 bases, J lost 6 bases, and 10 bases lay in between. The CDR3 DNA reads TGTGCCACCAGCACAGGGACCCTTCAGCCCCAGCATTTT. Its translation is CATSTGTLQPQHF.

The V call is TRBV5-1, the J call TRBJ2-1; D tentatively fits TRBD1 or TRBD2 (6 bases each). Germline V lookup: CDR1 SGHRS, CDR2 YFSETQ. The CDR3 runs 11 residues. Trimming removed 2 bases from V and 13 bases from J, with 10 bases in between. The chain's CDR3 is CASSLGGFQFF. The CDR3 coding sequence is TGCGCCAGCAGCTTAGGGGGGTTCCAGTTCTTC. Full variable domain (outside the CDR3, taken from reference TRBV5-1 and TRBJ2-1): KAGVTQTPRYLIKTRGQQVTLSCSPISGHRSVSWYQQTPGQGLQFLFEYFSETQRNKGNFPGRFSGRQFSNSRSEMNVSTLELGDSALYLCASSLGGFQFFGPGTRLTVL.

This CDR3 reads CASSMQGTIKTQYF. In DNA, the CDR3 is TGTGCCAGCAGCATGCAGGGGACCATCAAGACCCAGTACTTC. The rearrangement joins TRBV7-9 to TRBJ2-5; D is possibly TRBD1 (6 bases). Trimming shortened V by 5 bases and J by 6 bases, and 16 bases separated the two germline ends. CDR1 is SEHNR, CDR2 FQNEAQ, per germline (reference sequence). There are 14 residues in the CDR3.

The sample holds many counts of this clone. One end of the junction varies from germline; a read error may be responsible. The chain links TRBV11-2 to TRBJ2-7, with D possibly matching TRBD1 (6 bases). CDR3 length equals 13 residues. In germline, CDR1 is SGHAT, CDR2 FQNNGV. The CDR3 reads CASTLQGQYEQYF. CDR3 coding DNA: TGTGCCAGCACCTTACAGGGACAATACGAGCAGTACTTC.

J is TRBJ2-7 and V is TRBV7-9; D is unresolved. V lost 4 bases to trimming and J lost 1 base, with 11 bases between them. Germline-derived CDR1 and CDR2 are SEHNR and FQNEAQ (reference sequence). This CDR3 comprises 14 residues. The CDR3 sequence is CASSSTAGSYEQYF. The CDR3 DNA sequence: TGTGCCAGCAGCTCCACAGCAGGATCCTACGAGCAGTACTTC.

This clone was seen many times. The rearrangement joins TRBV7-6 to TRBJ2-1; D gene unclear. The CDR3 length is 12 residues. Trimming took off 1 base at V and 5 bases at J, with 3 bases between the two ends. Germline V gene lookup returns CDR1 SGHVS and CDR2 FNYEAQ. CDR3 in amino acids: CASSLVHNEQFF. CDR3 coding DNA: TGTGCCAGCAGCTTAGTCCACAATGAGCAGTTCTTC.

This clone turned up a few times. The CDR3 loop reads CSVEDRALLDQETQYF. The CDR3 DNA reads TGCAGCGTTGAAGATCGGGCACTGCTGGACCAAGAGACCCAGTACTTC. V is TRBV29-1 and J is TRBJ2-5, with D unresolved. Trimming stripped 0 bases from V and 0 bases from J, with 14 bases between. This CDR3 has 16 residues. Germline loops: CDR1 SQVTM, CDR2 ANQGSEA.